These 16 T cell receptor beta chains were sequenced from one sample in a study of cytomegalovirus exposure and HLA in healthy donors. The PCR employed 60 Vbeta primers together with 13 Jbeta primers. Assay: immunoSEQ multiplex PCR; the TCRdb copy retains only in-frame clones and omits some. The sample yields 210,000 or so clones, just under 80% seen once. The sequenced sample was PBMCs. The receptor set was obtained from a boy aged 5-17 years in good health and CMV-seronegative.

The chain employs TRBV2 and TRBJ2-1; D may be TRBD2 (6 bases). This CDR3 comprises 15 residues. Looked up from germline, CDR1 is SNHLY and CDR2 is FYNNEI. V was cut by 3 bases and J by 3 bases, with 12 bases left in between. The CDR3, as DNA: TGTGCCAGCAGTGAGAACCGGGGGAACTACAATGAGCAGTTCTTC. Protein: CASSENRGNYNEQFF. The variable domain in full, completed from reference TRBV2 and TRBJ2-1, reads EPEVTQTPSHQVTQMGQEVILRCVPISNHLYFYWYRQILGQKVEFLVSFYNNEISEKSEIFDDQFSVERPDGSNFTLKIRSTKLEDSAMYFCASSENRGNYNEQFFGPGTRLTVL.

The table lists this clone with a few counts. V gene TRBV6-5 combines with J gene TRBJ1-1; 7 bases are shared with TRBD1. V gave up 9 bases and J gave up 2 bases; unmatched junction bases: 9. Germline V gene sequence: CDR1 MNHEY, CDR2 SVGAGI. CDR3 length equals 14 residues. The CDR3 here is CASTNRGGNTEAFF. The DNA for the CDR3 is TGTGCCAGTACTAACAGGGGAGGAAACACTGAAGCTTTCTTT.

The chain carries TRBV29-1 and TRBJ1-1; TRBD1 might be the D (6 bases). V lost 6 bases and J lost 4, with 18 bases in between. The CDR3 covers 14 residues. From germline, CDR1 is SQVTM and CDR2 ANQGSEA. CDR3 DNA sequence: TGCAGCGTATTGTGGGGGCGGGCGCCCACTGAAGCTTTCTTT. Translation: CSVLWGRAPTEAFF.

The rearrangement joins TRBV6-1 to TRBJ2-7, with D unclear. V lost 5 bases, J lost 2 bases, and 16 bases lay in between. In germline, CDR1 is MNHNS, CDR2 SASEGT. The CDR3 covers 15 residues. The CDR3 sequence is CASSFTPSTPYEQYF. The CDR3 DNA reads TGTGCCAGCAGTTTCACACCTTCCACACCCTACGAGCAGTACTTC.

The chain recombines TRBV13 with TRBJ1-6, with a possible D match to TRBD1 (6 bases). The CDR3 runs to 16 residues. Deletions cut 0 bases from V and 10 bases from J, with 16 bases between. Germline CDR1 reads PRHDT; CDR2 reads FYEKMQ (reference sequence). CDR3: CASSLGPGGARSPLHF. The CDR3 DNA sequence: TGTGCCAGCAGCTTAGGCCCGGGGGGGGCAAGATCACCCCTCCACTTT.

V gene TRBV2 combines with J gene TRBJ2-1, with 16 bases matching TRBD2. J was trimmed by 12 bases and V by 7 bases; bases with no gene match: 3. There are 13 residues in the CDR3. Looked up from germline, CDR1 is SNHLY and CDR2 is FYNNEI. The CDR3 here is CASTGTSGRGQFF. DNA for the CDR3: TGTGCCAGCACCGGGACTAGCGGGAGGGGGCAGTTCTTC.

The chain is built from TRBV5-4 and TRBJ1-2, with a tentative D call TRBD1 (6 bases). The CDR3 loop spans 12 amino acids. V gave up 5 bases and J gave up 8 bases, with 13 bases separating them. Germline CDR1 reads SGHNT; CDR2 reads YYREEE (reference sequence). The CDR3, as DNA: TGTGCCAGCAGACCCTTAGGGGGAGGCTACACCTTC. Translated: CASRPLGGGYTF.

The chain employs TRBV6-5 and TRBJ1-1; 7 nucleotides agree with TRBD1. Germline CDR1 and CDR2: MNHEY and SVGAGI. J lost 4 bases, V lost 6 bases, and 11 bases had no gene match. CDR3 size: 15 residues. The CDR3 bases are TGTGCCAGCAGGATACAGGGGAGTTTGAGCACTGAAGCTTTCTTT. It translates to CASRIQGSLSTEAFF.

The rearrangement joins TRBV19 to TRBJ1-2; perhaps TRBD1 as D (5 bases). This CDR3 spans 15 amino acids. V lost 3 bases and J lost 1, with 12 bases in between. CDR1 is LNHDA, CDR2 SQIVND, per germline (reference sequence). DNA for the CDR3: TGTGCCAGTAGTATCCGCACGGGACTTAACTATGGCTACACCTTC. Protein product: CASSIRTGLNYGYTF.

The gene calls are TRBV25-1 and TRBJ1-2; D gene ambiguous. V shed 6 bases and J shed 8 bases, with 10 bases lying between them. The germline gives CDR1 MGHDK, CDR2 SYGVNS. This CDR3 contains 11 residues. The CDR3 sequence: CASRGRSGYTF. DNA of the CDR3: TGTGCCAGCAGAGGGAGAAGCGGCTACACCTTC.

The chain combines TRBV5-1 with TRBJ2-3, with D unclear. Trimming removed 4 bases at V and 0 bases at J, with 9 bases between. There are 14 residues in the CDR3. Germline CDR1 and CDR2: SGHRS and YFSETQ. The CDR3 loop reads CASSVDGSTDTQYF. CDR3 nucleotides: TGCGCCAGCAGCGTGGACGGTAGCACAGATACGCAGTATTTT.

V is TRBV7-9 and J is TRBJ2-6; D not resolved. Per the germline V gene, CDR1 is SEHNR and CDR2 is FQNEAQ (reference sequence). Deletions cut 6 bases from V and 11 bases from J, with 8 bases between. The CDR3 spans 11 residues. The CDR3 bases are TGTGCCAGCAGTCGGAGTGACGTCCTGACTTTC. It encodes CASSRSDVLTF.

The chain uses TRBV6-1 and TRBJ1-3; D may be TRBD1 (6 bases). CDR1 and CDR2 from the germline V gene are MNHNS and SASEGT. This CDR3 is built from 15 residues. Trimming removed 1 base at V and 4 bases at J, with 11 bases between. CDR3 region: CASSEEGTYGNTIYF. The CDR3 nucleotides read TGTGCCAGCAGTGAAGAAGGGACATACGGAAACACCATATATTTT.

The V gene is TRBV28, the J gene TRBJ1-1, with 8 nucleotides matching TRBD1. The ends lost 6 bases at V and 3 bases at J; junction bases unmatched: 12. This CDR3 region has 16 residues. Germline lookup yields CDR1 MDHEN and CDR2 SYDVKM. CDR3 DNA: TGTGCCAGCAGCCGACTACAGGGGGTCCTCGACACTGAAGCTTTCTTT. It codes for CASSRLQGVLDTEAFF. Variable domain in full (rest from reference TRBV28 and TRBJ1-1): DVKVTQSSRYLVKRTGEKVFLECVQDMDHENMFWYRQDPGLGLRLIYFSYDVKMKEKGDIPEGYSVSREKKERFSLILESASTNQTSMYLCASSRLQGVLDTEAFFGQGTRLTVV.

This chain links TRBV2 with TRBJ1-2, with no clear D. The CDR3 is made up of 15 amino acids. Germline V gene sequence: CDR1 SNHLY, CDR2 FYNNEI. V was cut by 3 bases and J by 3 bases, with 14 bases left in between. The DNA for the CDR3 is TGTGCCAGCAGTGATCCGCGGACGGACTACTATGGCTACACCTTC. Protein: CASSDPRTDYYGYTF.

In this sample, this clone turned up a few times. DNA for the CDR3: TGCGCCAGCAGCCTGGGACTAGCGGGCTACCTCTCCTACGAGCAGTACTTC. This codes for CASSLGLAGYLSYEQYF. The chain joins TRBV5-1 to TRBJ2-7, with TRBD2 matching over 12 bases. This CDR3 has 17 residues. J lost 0 bases, V lost 4 bases, and 8 bases had no gene match. CDR1 SGHRS and CDR2 YFSETQ come from the germline V gene. Full variable domain (outside the CDR3, taken from reference TRBV5-1 and TRBJ2-7): KAGVTQTPRYLIKTRGQQVTLSCSPISGHRSVSWYQQTPGQGLQFLFEYFSETQRNKGNFPGRFSGRQFSNSRSEMNVSTLELGDSALYLCASSLGLAGYLSYEQYFGPGTRLTVT.